This T cell receptor beta chain was documented in a study of T cells after yellow fever vaccination. Details on this clonotype: Antigen unknown.

Study-level findings and limits: The study re-detected most primary-vaccination clones after the booster (about 96% CD4, almost 90% CD8). The CD4 compartment and the CD8 compartment contained a small share of clonotypes in common.

TCRdb passed the 5' RACE reads through MiXCR, listing each CDR3 protein once. The sample carries about 340,000 distinct CDR3 sequences, approximately 12% recorded once. The clonotype comes from a man between 18 and 35 years old who received the YFV17D yellow fever vaccine. Sequenced here: CD4+ T cells sorted from PBMCs, sampled 15 days after the yellow fever booster vaccination.

Written as DNA, the CDR3 is TGTGCCAGCAGCGGTCAAGCCGCCGAAGATACGCAGTATTTT. Translating gives CASSGQAAEDTQYF. This chain uses TRBV9 with TRBJ2-3, with D uncertain. Germline CDR1 and CDR2: SGDLS and YYNGEE. CDR3 length equals 14 residues. Trimming took 3 bases from V and 5 from J, leaving 13 bases between them. Together with reference TRBV9 and TRBJ2-3, the CDR3 gives the full variable domain: DSGVTQTPKHLITATGQRVTLRCSPRSGDLSVYWYQQSLDQGLQFLIQYYNGEERAKGNILERFSAQQFPDLHSELNLSSLELGDSALYFCASSGQAAEDTQYFGPGTRLTVL.